Shown below are 11 T cell receptor beta chains from a single sample sequenced in a study of blood T cell repertoires in COVID-19. Clones were read by immunoSEQ multiplex PCR, and TCRdb kept only the in-frame ones, dropping some. The sample yields about 210,000 clones, 80% to 90% seen once. The sample consisted of PBMCs or T cells enriched from blood (not recorded which). These receptors all stem from a man aged 25-45 years who had recovered from COVID-19.

This clone showed up just once. This chain uses TRBV19 with TRBJ1-5; 9 bases are shared with TRBD1. CDR3 size: 15 residues. Germline V gene lookup returns CDR1 LNHDA and CDR2 SQIVND (reference sequence). After removal of 5 bases from V and 7 bases from J, the junction contained 9 bases not matched to a gene. CDR3 bases: TGTGCCAGTAGTCTCCCCGGGACAGGGCACCAGCCCCAGCATTTT. Its translation is CASSLPGTGHQPQHF.

Only a few counts were recorded for this clone. The chain couples TRBV10-1 to TRBJ2-7; 9 nucleotides agree with TRBD2. CDR1 WNHNN and CDR2 SYGVQD come from the germline V gene (reference sequence). Trimming at V came to 3 bases and at J to 4 bases, leaving 7 bases not matched to a gene. The CDR3 length is 15 residues. The CDR3 region has the DNA TGCGCCAGCAGTGAAACACTAGCGGGCCCTTACGAGCAGTACTTC. Amino acids: CASSETLAGPYEQYF.

The genes are TRBV7-9 and TRBJ1-6; TRBD1 is a possible D gene (5 bases). The CDR3 runs 15 residues. V lost 1 base and J lost 10, with 14 bases in between. The V gene's germline CDR1 is SEHNR and CDR2 FQNEAQ (reference sequence). For the CDR3, the DNA is TGTGCCAGCAGCTTAGAAGGGTGGGGCGGCTCACCCCTCCACTTT. This gives the protein CASSLEGWGGSPLHF.

This chain joins TRBV6-4 and TRBJ1-2; TRBD1 matches 7 bases. The CDR3 runs 15 residues. The V segment lost 5 bases and the J segment 2 bases; nucleotides outside the gene matches: 8. Germline values: CDR1 MRHNA, CDR2 SNTAGT. The CDR3 loop reads CASSPDVGQNYGYTF. CDR3 nucleotides: TGTGCCAGCAGTCCCGACGTGGGACAGAACTATGGCTACACCTTC.

The V and J genes are TRBV28 and TRBJ1-2; no firm D call. The CDR3 covers 13 residues. Between the trimmed V and J ends, which lost 6 bases and 8 bases, there was a span of 16 bases. Germline lookup yields CDR1 MDHEN and CDR2 SYDVKM. The CDR3 is CASRTHIAEGYTF. CDR3 nucleotides: TGTGCCAGCAGGACCCATATTGCGGAGGGCTACACCTTC.

This clone is a singleton in its sample. The V call is TRBV6-5, the J call TRBJ1-1; D remains unclear. This CDR3 comprises 14 residues. Trimming took off 4 bases at V and 1 base at J, with 10 bases between the two ends. The germline V gene encodes CDR1 MNHEY and CDR2 SVGAGI. In nucleotides, the CDR3 is TGTGCCAGCAGTTGGCAGGCCGGGAACACTGAAGCTTTCTTT. This sequence encodes CASSWQAGNTEAFF.

This clone has just one count. The CDR3 protein is CASSQGALNTEAFF. The CDR3 region has the DNA TGTGCCAGCAGCCAGGGGGCCTTGAACACTGAAGCTTTCTTT. J is TRBJ1-1 and V is TRBV3-1 (or the pseudogene TRBV3-2), with a weak D call TRBD1 (6 bases). The CDR3 sequence is 14 residues long. Germline CDR1 and CDR2: LGHDT and YNNKEL (reference sequence). With 3 bases removed from V and 0 bases from J, the gap between germline ends came to 8 bases.

V usage is TRBV6-2 or TRBV6-3 and J usage is TRBJ2-3; TRBD2 agrees at 7 bases. Germline loops: CDR1 MNHEY, CDR2 SVGEGT. Losses at the gene ends were 2 bases for V and 2 bases for J; bases not matched to a gene: 10. The CDR3 is 17 residues long. CDR3 sequence (DNA): TGTGCCAGCAGTTACCGTTCTAGCGGCAATCCCACAGATACGCAGTATTTT. Its translation is CASSYRSSGNPTDTQYF.

This clone was seen just once. The chain has TRBV5-1 and TRBJ1-2; TRBD1 matches at 8 bases. Germline lookup yields CDR1 SGHRS and CDR2 YFSETQ. The V gene end was trimmed by 4 bases and the J gene end by 5 bases; junction bases not matched to a gene: 7. The CDR3 is 14 amino acids. DNA of the CDR3: TGCGCCAGCAGCAAACGGACAGGGTCGTATGGCTACACCTTC. Amino acids: CASSKRTGSYGYTF.

V and J are TRBV4-3 and TRBJ2-3, with 9 bases lining up with TRBD2. The J segment lost 2 bases and the V segment lost 1 base, leaving 7 bases of the junction unmatched. CDR3 length equals 17 residues. CDR1 is LGHNA, CDR2 YSLEER, per germline. The chain's CDR3 is CASSQGLAVWNTDTQYF. The CDR3 DNA follows: TGCGCCAGCAGCCAAGGACTAGCGGTATGGAACACAGATACGCAGTATTTT.

The chain has TRBV12-3 or TRBV12-4 and TRBJ1-2, with D unclear. This CDR3 is 13 amino acids long. The V gene lost 0 bases and the J gene lost 7 bases, with 9 bases spanning the gap. The CDR3 bases are TGTGCCAGCAGTTTAGCGAAGTTGAGTGGCTACACCTTC. Translated: CASSLAKLSGYTF.